This T cell receptor (beta chain) was sequenced for a study of type 1 regulatory T cells. Study in general: This in vitro CD4 product, T-allo10, is enriched for Tr1 cells and alloantigen-specific.

Findings and limits, study-wide: Type 1 regulatory T cells had a more restricted TCR repertoire than non-type 1 regulatory T cells.

CDR1 is SGHVS and CDR2 is FQNEAQ in the germline V gene. The V end was cut by 8 bases, the J end by 0 bases, with 16 bases between. The CDR3 has 16 amino acids. TCRdb re-derived calls from the reads in MiXCR, one entry per CDR3 protein. Here the sample spans 70,000 or so distinct CDR3 sequences, 20% to 25% being singletons. To note about this clonotype: Antigen unknown.

The sequenced sample consisted of cultured type 1 regulatory T (Tr1) cells, either the whole culture or a sorted fraction (not recorded which). The rearrangement uses TRBV7-8 and TRBJ2-2, with D tentatively TRBD1 (5 bases). The receptor was derived from a human donor in good health. In nucleotides, the CDR3 is TGTGCCAGCGTCTGGGGCCGAAGCGCGAACACCGGGGAGCTGTTTTTT. It specifies CASVWGRSANTGELFF.